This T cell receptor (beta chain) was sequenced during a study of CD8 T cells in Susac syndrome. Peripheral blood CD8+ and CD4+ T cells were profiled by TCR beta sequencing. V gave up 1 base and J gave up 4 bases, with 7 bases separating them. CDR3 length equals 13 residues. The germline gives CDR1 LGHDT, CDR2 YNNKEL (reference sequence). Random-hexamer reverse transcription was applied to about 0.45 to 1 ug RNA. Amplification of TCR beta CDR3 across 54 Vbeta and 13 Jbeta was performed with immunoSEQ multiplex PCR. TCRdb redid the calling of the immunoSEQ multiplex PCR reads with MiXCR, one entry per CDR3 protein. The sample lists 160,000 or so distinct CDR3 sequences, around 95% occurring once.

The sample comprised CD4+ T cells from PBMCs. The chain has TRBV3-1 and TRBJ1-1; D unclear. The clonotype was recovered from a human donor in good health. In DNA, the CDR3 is TGTGCCAGCAGCCAAGTCGGACCCACTGAAGCTTTCTTT. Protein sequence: CASSQVGPTEAFF.